This T cell receptor beta chain was obtained from a study of blood T cell repertoires in COVID-19. Study-wide background: T cells, B-cell-depleted T cells, or PBMCs provided the cDNA or gDNA that served as material.

CDR1 SNHLY and CDR2 FYNNEI come from the germline V gene. The CDR3 has 15 amino acids. The V segment lost 5 bases and the J segment 6 bases; nucleotides outside the gene matches: 6. Patients in Seattle were enrolled during active infection, then followed longitudinally. Sequencing was performed with immunoSEQ multiplex PCR; in TCRdb, only in-frame clones are kept and a portion is missing. The data show fewer than 200,000 clones, roughly four fifths seen once. V and J are TRBV2 and TRBJ2-3; 12 bases match TRBD2. The sequenced sample consisted of peripheral blood. This sequence originates from a woman between 70 and 85 years old with COVID-19, enrolled during active disease. The CDR3 sequence is CASSLRLAGADTQYF. As DNA, the CDR3 is TGTGCCAGCAGTCTCCGACTAGCGGGAGCGGATACGCAGTATTTT.